This record concerns one TCR beta chain sequence. Its antigen is as yet unknown. The TCR beta CDR3 regions underwent amplification from RNA transcripts. First-round RT-PCR used HTBI primers; second-round multiplex PCR followed. TCRdb recomputed calls from the multiplex PCR reads with MiXCR, one row per CDR3 protein. The sample has a few hundred thousand distinct CDR3 sequences; just under 40% are singletons. This sample stems from a study of Graves' ophthalmopathy and Graves' hyperthyroidism. Study as a whole: The stable label applied to hyperthyroidism with no ophthalmopathy within 18 months of follow-up.

V dropped 2 bases and J dropped 4; count of bases not matched to a gene: 10. Germline CDR1 MDHEN, CDR2 SYDVKM. This CDR3 spans 16 amino acids. Study observations and caveats: Thyroid clonotypes that were expanded above 0.001 frequency mostly also appeared in blood. Ophthalmopathy and stable hyperthyroidism were discriminated by a 13-signature model, with over 85% sensitivity and about 84% specificity.

This receptor was taken from an adult man with Graves' hyperthyroidism. Sequencing was carried out using peripheral blood or thyroid tissue (not recorded which). The rearrangement links TRBV28 to TRBJ1-2; 7 bases align to TRBD1. Here the CDR3 reads CASSLLHRGGLYGYTF. In DNA, the CDR3 is TGTGCCAGCAGTTTACTCCACAGGGGTGGGCTCTATGGCTACACCTTC.